This T cell receptor (beta chain) was found in a study of shared clonotypes between healthy human individuals (dated by TCRdb to the early 2020s). For the study in its entirety: The cohort comprised a couple of women and a few men aged 18 to 49 years. For each donor, three plates each were used for CD4 naive and CD4 memory, two plates were used for CD8 naive, and one plate was used for CD8 memory. To estimate repertoire size and how much clonotypes are shared between individuals, the study performed deep sequencing of blood TCR repertoires from about five healthy adults. Per donor, leukapheresis produced somewhere between about 0.94 and 9 billion PBMCs. Libraries were prepared and TCR repertoires were sequenced by different laboratories using diverse techniques, in order to increase sequencing depth and limit assay-specific biases.

Via the germline V gene, CDR1 is SQVTM and CDR2 ANQGSEA. Its CDR3 holds 13 amino acids, cysteine through phenylalanine. CDR3 DNA only is kept here, 39 bases in frame from base 1. The junction shows trimming of 0 bases on V and 3 bases on J, plus 9 bases between the germline ends. Broader findings and caveats from the paper: Incomplete sequencing was indicated by rarefaction of sorted-subset datasets, despite the large sequencing depth. Sampling was restricted to blood, and TCR repertoires in tissues likely differ from the TCR repertoires found in blood. Because the study included a small number of donors, the genetic and exposure-history diversity represented was limited. Estimated clonotype richness was generally larger for naive than for memory subsets. Based on pairwise subsampling, the degree of clonotype sharing among donors was expected to be affected by sequencing depth. Clonotypes shared by all four sorted-subset donors showed higher generation probabilities than non-shared clonotypes. When a handful of donors were compared, the shared fraction of clonotypes was around 5% for naive CD4, roughly 3.4% for naive CD8, more than 2% for memory CD4, and about 0.36% for memory CD8.

Donors were healthy HIV-negative adults with no recently reported acute infections or vaccinations. Only Caucasian adults living in Nashville, Tennessee, USA were represented among the donors. CD4+ T cells were enriched through magnetic negative selection, after which naive cells were positively selected on CD45RA and the remaining negative fraction served as the memory subset. After blood collection by leukapheresis, PBMCs were isolated using Ficoll-Histopaque density gradient centrifugation and then cryopreserved in the vapor phase of liquid nitrogen. Analytical flow cytometry was used to check the purity and quantity of every magnetically sorted T cell population. Each sorted fraction had its genomic DNA isolated and then quantified by UV absorbance on a Nanodrop 2000c. About this clone itself: Its recognized antigen is unknown. No much larger clone is present one base from it, and per-base qualities are unavailable.

Using the deep immunoSEQ assay, TCR CDR3 regions were amplified from genomic DNA by multiplex PCR. Genomic DNA extracted from each cell subset was distributed evenly over all wells of several immunoSEQ 96-well plates, and each plate served as one replicate. Each replicate PCR for sorted subsets received roughly 0.2 ug genomic DNA, equal to 28,000 or so T cell genomes. Purified libraries were quantified with a Qubit 3.0 fluorometer, sized on a Bioanalyzer 2100, and re-quantified with the KAPA Library Quantification kit. A separate single-read 150-cycle Illumina NextSeq 550 flow cell was used to sequence each immunoSEQ 96-well plate. In the authors' own workflow: Because only junctional sequences without quality scores were contained in the immunoSEQ output, filtering matching that applied to full-length reads could not be performed. To assign V/J genes and CDR3, sequences were annotated using PyIR, a Python wrapper for IgBLAST v1.9, with IMGT germline references. Reads were filtered out if the reads had weak V/J assignments (E-value above 1e-6), no CDR3, stop codons, out-of-frame junctions, or ambiguous translated residues. A V3J clonotype was defined by an identical inferred V gene, J gene, and CDR3 amino acid sequence. Percentage overlap between repertoires was computed as shared unique clonotypes divided by the size of the smaller repertoire. Richness of each repertoire was evaluated using RTK rarefaction, the Chao1 estimator, and Recon v2.1 estimates of unobserved clonotypes. Generation probabilities for all TCRbeta clonotypes obtained by the gDNA method from several donors were computed using OLGA. This immuneACCESS table, as held by TCRdb, lists in-frame sequences with V and J called but not all clones. Of the missing ones, under half trace to an unresolved V gene in checked studies; the others have no known cause. V and J calls and clone size are those listed in that table; D and trimming were worked out from the DNA. The sample contains about 1 million clones, about 70% of them found a single time. Together, the top ten hold about 1.5% of the sample.

Material for sequencing was memory CD4+ T cells sorted from blood. What this sample's cell subset or site label stands for: CD45RA-negative fraction. This receptor chain uses TRBV29-1 and TRBJ2-7, with the D gene too uncertain to name. The sequence was obtained from a man between 18 and 29 years old in good health. The nucleotides read TGCAGCGTTGAAGATCGAAAGGGCTACGAGCAGTACTTC. Protein translation: CSVEDRKGYEQYF.